The source of this T cell receptor (beta chain) is a study of T cells after yellow fever vaccination. Production of TCR cDNA was by 5'RACE template switching, which also added a universal primer site and UMIs. Each CDR3 protein gets one entry after TCRdb re-called the 5' RACE reads with MiXCR. The profile covers about 340,000 distinct CDR3 sequences, with 3% to 4.5% appearing a single time and 24% taken by the ten largest. A note on this clonotype: Its matching antigen is unknown.

Study-wide results and caveats: Post-booster samples contained most primary-vaccination clones (more than 95% CD4, about 90% CD8). Abundant bulk-population clonotypes could contaminate the FACS-sorted repertoires.

This sequence originates from a man between 18 and 29 years old who received the YFV17D yellow fever vaccine. Specimen: PBMCs, collected 5 days after the yellow fever booster vaccination.

The CDR3 DNA reads as TGTGCCAGCAGCTTAAAGGATTTAGGGGTTGGGGCACGAGTATATCCCCAGTACTTC. Encoded protein: CASSLKDLGVGARVYPQYF. The chain has TRBV7-2 and TRBJ2-5, with D possibly being TRBD1 (5 bases). CDR1 is SGHTA and CDR2 is FQGNSA in the germline V gene. V shed 2 bases and J shed 9 bases, with 31 bases lying between them. The CDR3 extends over 19 amino acids.